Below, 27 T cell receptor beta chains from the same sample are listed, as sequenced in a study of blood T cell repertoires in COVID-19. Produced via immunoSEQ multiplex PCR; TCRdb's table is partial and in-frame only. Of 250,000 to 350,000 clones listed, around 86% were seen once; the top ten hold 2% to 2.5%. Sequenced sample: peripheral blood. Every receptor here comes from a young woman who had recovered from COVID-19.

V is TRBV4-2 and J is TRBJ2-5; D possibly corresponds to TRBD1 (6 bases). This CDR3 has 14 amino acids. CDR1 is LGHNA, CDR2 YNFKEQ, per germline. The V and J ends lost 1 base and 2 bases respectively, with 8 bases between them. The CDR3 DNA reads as TGTGCCAGCAGCCAAGTGGACAGACAAGAGACCCAGTACTTC. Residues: CASSQVDRQETQYF.

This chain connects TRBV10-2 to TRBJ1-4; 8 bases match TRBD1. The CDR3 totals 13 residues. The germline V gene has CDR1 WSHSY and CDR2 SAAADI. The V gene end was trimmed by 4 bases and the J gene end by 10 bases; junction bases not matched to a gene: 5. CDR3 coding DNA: TGCGCCAGCAGTGTCCAGGGGGCGGCAAAACTGTTTTTT. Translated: CASSVQGAAKLFF.

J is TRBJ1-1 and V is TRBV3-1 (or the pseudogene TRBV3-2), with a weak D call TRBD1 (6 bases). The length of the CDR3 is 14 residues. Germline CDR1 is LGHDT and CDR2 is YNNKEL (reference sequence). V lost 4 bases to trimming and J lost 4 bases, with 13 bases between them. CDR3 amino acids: CASSPQGIRTEAFF. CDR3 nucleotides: TGTGCCAGCAGCCCACAGGGTATTCGCACTGAAGCTTTCTTT.

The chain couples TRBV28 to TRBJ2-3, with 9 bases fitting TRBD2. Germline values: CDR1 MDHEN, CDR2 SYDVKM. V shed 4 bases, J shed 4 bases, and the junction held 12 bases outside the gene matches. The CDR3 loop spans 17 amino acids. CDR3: CASSSTMRGGGADTQYF. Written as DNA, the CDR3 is TGTGCCAGCAGTTCGACTATGCGGGGGGGAGGGGCAGATACGCAGTATTTT.

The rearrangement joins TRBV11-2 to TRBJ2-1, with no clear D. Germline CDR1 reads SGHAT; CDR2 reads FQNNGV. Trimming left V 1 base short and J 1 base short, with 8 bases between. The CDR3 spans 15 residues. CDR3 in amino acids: CASSLVARSYNEQFF. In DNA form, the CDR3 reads TGTGCCAGCAGCTTAGTAGCTCGTTCCTACAATGAGCAGTTCTTC.

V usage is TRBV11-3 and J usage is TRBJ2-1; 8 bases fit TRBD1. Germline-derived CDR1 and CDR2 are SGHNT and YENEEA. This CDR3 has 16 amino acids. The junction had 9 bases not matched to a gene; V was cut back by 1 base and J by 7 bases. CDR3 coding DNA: TGTGCCAGCAGCTTAGCCCCCGGACAGGGTGGGAATGAGCAGTTCTTC. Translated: CASSLAPGQGGNEQFF.

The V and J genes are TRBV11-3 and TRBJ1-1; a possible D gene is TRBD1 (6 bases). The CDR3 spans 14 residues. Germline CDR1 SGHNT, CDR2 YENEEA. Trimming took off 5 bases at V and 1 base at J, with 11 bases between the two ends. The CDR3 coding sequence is TGTGCCAGCAGCACTGACAGGTGGAACACTGAAGCTTTCTTT. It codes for CASSTDRWNTEAFF.

CDR3 residues: CASSFGAQPFYGYTF. DNA of the CDR3: TGTGCCAGCAGTTTTGGGGCCCAGCCATTCTATGGCTACACCTTC. The V and J genes are TRBV27 and TRBJ1-2; a possible D gene is TRBD1 (5 bases). Trimming took off 3 bases at V and 4 bases at J, with 15 bases between the two ends. Germline values: CDR1 MNHEY, CDR2 SMNVEV (reference sequence). The CDR3 is 15 residues long.

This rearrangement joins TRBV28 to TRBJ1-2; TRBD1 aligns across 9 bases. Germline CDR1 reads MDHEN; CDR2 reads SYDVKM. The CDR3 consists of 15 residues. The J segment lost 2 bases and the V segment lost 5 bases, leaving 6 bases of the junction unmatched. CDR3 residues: CASSQTGGRNYGYTF. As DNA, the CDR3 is TGTGCCAGCAGTCAAACAGGGGGCAGGAACTATGGCTACACCTTC.

The CDR3 region is CASSPQLPTSGTSSYNEQFF. DNA for the CDR3: TGCGCCAGCAGCCCACAATTACCGACTAGCGGGACCAGCTCCTACAATGAGCAGTTCTTC. J is TRBJ2-1 and V is TRBV5-1; TRBD2 matches at 11 bases. V lost 4 bases and J lost 0; bases outside the gene matches: 15. The length of the CDR3 is 20 residues. Germline CDR1 SGHRS, CDR2 YFSETQ.

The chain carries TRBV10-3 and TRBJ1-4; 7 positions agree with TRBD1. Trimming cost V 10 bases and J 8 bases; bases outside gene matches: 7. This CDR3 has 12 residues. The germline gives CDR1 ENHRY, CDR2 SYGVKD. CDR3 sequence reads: CATRDSEEKLFF. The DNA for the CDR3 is TGTGCCACAAGGGACAGTGAGGAAAAACTGTTTTTT.

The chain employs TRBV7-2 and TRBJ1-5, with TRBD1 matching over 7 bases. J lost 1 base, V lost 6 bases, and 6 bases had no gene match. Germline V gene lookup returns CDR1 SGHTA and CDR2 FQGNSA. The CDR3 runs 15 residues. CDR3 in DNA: TGTGCCAGCAGTCCTCAGGGGGGAAGCAATCAGCCCCAGCATTTT. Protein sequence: CASSPQGGSNQPQHF.

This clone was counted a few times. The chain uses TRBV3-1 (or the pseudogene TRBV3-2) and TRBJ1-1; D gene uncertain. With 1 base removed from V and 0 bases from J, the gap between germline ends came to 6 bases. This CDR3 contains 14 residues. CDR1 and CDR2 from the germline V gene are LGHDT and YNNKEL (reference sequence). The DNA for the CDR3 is TGTGCCAGCAGCCAAGGAGACATGAACACTGAAGCTTTCTTT. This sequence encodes CASSQGDMNTEAFF.

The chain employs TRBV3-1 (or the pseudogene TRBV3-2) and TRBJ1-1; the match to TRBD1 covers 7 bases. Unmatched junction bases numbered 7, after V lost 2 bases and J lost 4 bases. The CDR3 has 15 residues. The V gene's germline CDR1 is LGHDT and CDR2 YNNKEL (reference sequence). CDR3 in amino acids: CASSQILTGSTEAFF. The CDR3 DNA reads TGTGCCAGCAGCCAAATCCTGACAGGGTCCACTGAAGCTTTCTTT.

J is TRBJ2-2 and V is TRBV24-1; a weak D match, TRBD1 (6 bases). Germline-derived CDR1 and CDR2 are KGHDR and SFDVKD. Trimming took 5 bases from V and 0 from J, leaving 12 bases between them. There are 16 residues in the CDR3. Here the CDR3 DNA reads TGTGCCACCAGTGTAGGTCAGGGGACGAACACCGGGGAGCTGTTTTTT. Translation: CATSVGQGTNTGELFF.

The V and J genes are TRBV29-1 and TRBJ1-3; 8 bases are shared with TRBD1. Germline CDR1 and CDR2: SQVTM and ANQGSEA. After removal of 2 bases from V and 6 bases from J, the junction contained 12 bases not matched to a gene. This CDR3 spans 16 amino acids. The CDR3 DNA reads TGCAGCGTTGAACTAGGACAGGGCCACAACCTAAACACCATATATTTT. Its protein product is CSVELGQGHNLNTIYF.

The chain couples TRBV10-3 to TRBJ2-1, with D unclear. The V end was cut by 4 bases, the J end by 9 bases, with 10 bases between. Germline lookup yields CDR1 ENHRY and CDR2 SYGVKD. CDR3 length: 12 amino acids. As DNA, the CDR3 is TGTGCCATCAGTGTGTCTCGCGGTGAGCAGTTCTTC. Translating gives CAISVSRGEQFF.

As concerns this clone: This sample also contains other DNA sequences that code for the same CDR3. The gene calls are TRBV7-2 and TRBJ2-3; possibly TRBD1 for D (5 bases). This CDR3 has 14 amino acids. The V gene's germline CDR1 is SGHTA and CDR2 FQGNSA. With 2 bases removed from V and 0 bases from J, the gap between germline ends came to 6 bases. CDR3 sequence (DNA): TGTGCCAGCAGCTTAACAGGTAGCACAGATACGCAGTATTTT. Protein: CASSLTGSTDTQYF.

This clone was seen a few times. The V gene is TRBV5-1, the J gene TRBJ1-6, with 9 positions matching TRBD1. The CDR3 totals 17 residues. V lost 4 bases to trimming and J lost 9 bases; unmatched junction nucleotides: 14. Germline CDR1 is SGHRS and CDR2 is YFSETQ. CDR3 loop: CASSPGRDRVSSSPLHF. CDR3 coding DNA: TGCGCCAGCAGCCCGGGGCGGGACAGGGTTTCCAGTTCACCCCTCCACTTT.

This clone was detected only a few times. The CDR3 protein is CSVEGGRGSTDTQYF. CDR3 bases: TGCAGCGTTGAAGGTGGCAGGGGGAGTACAGATACGCAGTATTTT. The chain has TRBV29-1 and TRBJ2-3, with 7 bases matching TRBD1. V trimming: 1 base; J trimming: 3 bases; junction bases outside the gene matches: 7. The CDR3 length is 15 residues. Germline CDR1 reads SQVTM; CDR2 reads ANQGSEA.

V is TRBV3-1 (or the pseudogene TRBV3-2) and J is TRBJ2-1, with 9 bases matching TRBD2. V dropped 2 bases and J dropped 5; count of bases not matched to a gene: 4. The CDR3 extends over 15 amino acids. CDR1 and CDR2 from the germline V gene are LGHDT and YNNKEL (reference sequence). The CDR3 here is CASSQLAGPNNEQFF. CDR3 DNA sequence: TGTGCCAGCAGCCAACTAGCGGGGCCGAACAATGAGCAGTTCTTC.

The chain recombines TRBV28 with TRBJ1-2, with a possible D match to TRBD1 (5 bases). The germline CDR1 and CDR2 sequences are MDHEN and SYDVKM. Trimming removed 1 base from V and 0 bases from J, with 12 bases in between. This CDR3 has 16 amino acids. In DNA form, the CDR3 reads TGTGCCAGCAGTTTATTACAGGATGCCGCTAACTATGGCTACACCTTC. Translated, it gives CASSLLQDAANYGYTF.

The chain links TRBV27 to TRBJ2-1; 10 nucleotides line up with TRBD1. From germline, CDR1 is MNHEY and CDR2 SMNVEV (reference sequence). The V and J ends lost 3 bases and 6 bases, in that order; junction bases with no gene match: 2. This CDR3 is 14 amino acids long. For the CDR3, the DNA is TGTGCCAGCAGTTTTGGGACAGGGGTCAATGAGCAGTTCTTC. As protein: CASSFGTGVNEQFF.

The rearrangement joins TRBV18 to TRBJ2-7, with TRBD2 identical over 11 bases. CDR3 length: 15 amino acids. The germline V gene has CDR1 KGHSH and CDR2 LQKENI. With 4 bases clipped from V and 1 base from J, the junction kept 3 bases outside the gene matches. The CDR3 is CASSHGTSGSYEQYF. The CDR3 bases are TGTGCCAGCTCACATGGGACTAGCGGATCCTACGAGCAGTACTTC.

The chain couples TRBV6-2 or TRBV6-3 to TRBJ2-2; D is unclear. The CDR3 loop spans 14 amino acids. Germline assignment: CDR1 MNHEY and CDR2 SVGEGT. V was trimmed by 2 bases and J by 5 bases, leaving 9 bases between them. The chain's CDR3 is CASSYDGWTGELFF. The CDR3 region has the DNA TGTGCCAGCAGTTACGACGGGTGGACCGGGGAGCTGTTTTTT.

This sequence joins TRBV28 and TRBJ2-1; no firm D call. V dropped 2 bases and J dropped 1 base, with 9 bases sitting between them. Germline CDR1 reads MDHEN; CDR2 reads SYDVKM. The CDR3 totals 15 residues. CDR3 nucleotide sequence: TGTGCCAGCAGTTTAGGAGCTATTTCCTACAATGAGCAGTTCTTC. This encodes CASSLGAISYNEQFF.

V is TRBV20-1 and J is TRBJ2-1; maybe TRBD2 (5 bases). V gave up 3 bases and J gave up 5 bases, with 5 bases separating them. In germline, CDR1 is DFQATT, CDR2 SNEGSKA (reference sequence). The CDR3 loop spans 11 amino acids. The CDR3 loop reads CSARRDNEQFF. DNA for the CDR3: TGCAGTGCTAGGCGGGACAATGAGCAGTTCTTC.